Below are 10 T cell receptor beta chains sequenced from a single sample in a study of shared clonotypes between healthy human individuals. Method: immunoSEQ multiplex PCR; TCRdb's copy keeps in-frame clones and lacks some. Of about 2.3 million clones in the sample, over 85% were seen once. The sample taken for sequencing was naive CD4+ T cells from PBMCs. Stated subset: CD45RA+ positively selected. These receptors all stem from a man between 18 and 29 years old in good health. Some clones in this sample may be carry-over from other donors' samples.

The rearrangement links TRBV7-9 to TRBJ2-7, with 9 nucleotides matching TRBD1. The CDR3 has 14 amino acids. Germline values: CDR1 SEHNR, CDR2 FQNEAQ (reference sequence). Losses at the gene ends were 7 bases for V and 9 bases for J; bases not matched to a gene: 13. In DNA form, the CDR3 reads TGTGCCAGCACCACCGGACAGGGGTTCAGCGGGCAGTACTTC. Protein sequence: CASTTGQGFSGQYF.

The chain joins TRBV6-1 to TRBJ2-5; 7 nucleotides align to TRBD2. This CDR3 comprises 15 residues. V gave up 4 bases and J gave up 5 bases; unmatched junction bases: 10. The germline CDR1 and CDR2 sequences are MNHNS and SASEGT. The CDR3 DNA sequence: TGTGCCAGCAGTGTTGGCGGGAGCGGGCAGGAGACCCAGTACTTC. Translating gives CASSVGGSGQETQYF.

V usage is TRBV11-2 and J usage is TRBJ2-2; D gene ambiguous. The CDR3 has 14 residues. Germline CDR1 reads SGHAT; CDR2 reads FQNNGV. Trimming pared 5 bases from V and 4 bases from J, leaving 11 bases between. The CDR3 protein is CASSQPRGTGELFF. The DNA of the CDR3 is TGTGCCAGCAGCCAACCCCGAGGCACCGGGGAGCTGTTTTTT.

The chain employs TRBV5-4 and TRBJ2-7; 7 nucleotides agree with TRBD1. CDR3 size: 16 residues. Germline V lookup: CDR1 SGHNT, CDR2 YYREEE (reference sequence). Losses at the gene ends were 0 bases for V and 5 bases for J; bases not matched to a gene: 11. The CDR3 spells CASSLAPTGHRNEQYF. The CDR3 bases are TGTGCCAGCAGCTTGGCCCCGACAGGGCATCGGAACGAGCAGTACTTC.

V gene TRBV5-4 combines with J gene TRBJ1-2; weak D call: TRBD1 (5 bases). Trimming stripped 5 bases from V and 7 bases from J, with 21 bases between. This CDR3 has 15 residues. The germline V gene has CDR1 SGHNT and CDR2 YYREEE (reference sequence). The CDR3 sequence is CASSMGGLSMRGYTF. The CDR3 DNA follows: TGTGCCAGCAGTATGGGGGGGTTGAGTATGCGTGGCTACACCTTC.

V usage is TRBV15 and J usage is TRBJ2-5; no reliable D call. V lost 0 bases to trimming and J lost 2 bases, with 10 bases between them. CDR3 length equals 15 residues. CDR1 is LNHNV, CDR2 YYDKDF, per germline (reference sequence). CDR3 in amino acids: CATSRDLTVQETQYF. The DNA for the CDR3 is TGTGCCACCAGCAGAGATCTCACAGTACAAGAGACCCAGTACTTC.

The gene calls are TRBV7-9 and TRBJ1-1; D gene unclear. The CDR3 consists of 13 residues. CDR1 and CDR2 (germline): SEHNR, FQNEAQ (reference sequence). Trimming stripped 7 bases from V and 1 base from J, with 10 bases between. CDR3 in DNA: TGTGCCAGCACTCGAGCCAGGAACACTGAAGCTTTCTTT. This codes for CASTRARNTEAFF.

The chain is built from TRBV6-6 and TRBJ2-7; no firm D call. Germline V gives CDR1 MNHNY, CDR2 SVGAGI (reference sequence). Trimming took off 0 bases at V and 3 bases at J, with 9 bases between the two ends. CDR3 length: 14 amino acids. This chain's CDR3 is CASSYSIYDYEQYF. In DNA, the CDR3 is TGTGCCAGCAGTTACTCCATTTACGACTACGAGCAGTACTTC.

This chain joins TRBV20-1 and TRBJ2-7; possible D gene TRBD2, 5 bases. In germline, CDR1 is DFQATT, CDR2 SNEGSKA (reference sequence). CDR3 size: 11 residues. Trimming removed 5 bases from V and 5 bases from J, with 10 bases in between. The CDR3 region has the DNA TGCAGTGCTTTTAGCGAGAACGAGCAGTACTTC. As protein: CSAFSENEQYF.

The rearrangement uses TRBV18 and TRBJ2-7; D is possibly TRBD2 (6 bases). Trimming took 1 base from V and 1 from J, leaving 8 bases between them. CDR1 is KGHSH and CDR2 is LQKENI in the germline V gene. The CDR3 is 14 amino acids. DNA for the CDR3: TGTGCCAGCTCACCACGGGGGGTATCCTACGAGCAGTACTTC. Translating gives CASSPRGVSYEQYF.